The rows below give T cell receptor beta chains drawn from one sample of a study of blood T cell repertoires in COVID-19. Sequencing used immunoSEQ multiplex PCR; TCRdb keeps in-frame clones, though not all of them. The profile shows more than 130,000 clones, roughly 86% of them singletons. Sequencing input: peripheral blood. These receptors were obtained from a man aged 50-59 years with active or convalescent COVID-19. Both conserved end residues are part of each CDR3. The order of the fields is clone size, V gene, D gene, J gene, CDR3 protein, CDR3 DNA. D genes are given only for firm matches. The listing skips clone size in some rows; elsewhere it reads once, few, many or a size class.

clone size: -; V gene: TRBV4-1; D gene: -; J gene: TRBJ2-7; CDR3 protein: CASSQDRSAFRDEQYF; CDR3 DNA: TGCGCCAGCAGCCAAGATCGCTCAGCGTTTCGAGACGAGCAGTACTTC
clone size: -; V gene: TRBV19; D gene: TRBD1; J gene: TRBJ2-7; CDR3 protein: CASSIRTGANYEQYF; CDR3 DNA: TGTGCCAGTAGTATAAGGACAGGGGCCAACTACGAGCAGTACTTC
clone size: -; V gene: TRBV5-5; D gene: -; J gene: TRBJ2-5; CDR3 protein: CASSPGEGRQETQYF; CDR3 DNA: TGTGCCAGCAGTCCAGGGGAGGGGCGCCAAGAGACCCAGTACTTC
clone size: -; V gene: TRBV18; D gene: -; J gene: TRBJ1-6; CDR3 protein: CASSKTGQNSPLHF; CDR3 DNA: TGTGCCAGCTCAAAAACGGGACAAAATTCACCCCTCCACTTT
clone size: few; V gene: TRBV25-1; D gene: -; J gene: TRBJ2-1; CDR3 protein: CASSESPSDNEQFF; CDR3 DNA: TGTGCCAGCAGTGAATCACCTAGCGACAATGAGCAGTTCTTC
clone size: -; V gene: TRBV12-3/TRBV12-4; D gene: -; J gene: TRBJ1-1; CDR3 protein: CASSLERGTEAFF; CDR3 DNA: TGTGCCAGCAGTTTAGAAAGGGGGACTGAAGCTTTCTTT
clone size: -; V gene: TRBV3-1/TRBV3-2; D gene: -; J gene: TRBJ1-4; CDR3 protein: CASSQGAINNEKLFF; CDR3 DNA: TGTGCCAGCAGCCAGGGGGCGATAAATAATGAAAAACTGTTTTTT
clone size: once; V gene: TRBV5-5; D gene: TRBD2; J gene: TRBJ2-1; CDR3 protein: CASSLERGRGEFF; CDR3 DNA: TGTGCCAGCAGCTTGGAGCGGGGGCGCGGAGAGTTCTTC
clone size: -; V gene: TRBV2; D gene: -; J gene: TRBJ1-6; CDR3 protein: CASSDPLGRDYNSPLHF; CDR3 DNA: TGTGCCAGCAGTGACCCCCTAGGCAGGGACTATAATTCACCCCTCCACTTT
clone size: -; V gene: TRBV7-9; D gene: TRBD2; J gene: TRBJ2-3; CDR3 protein: CASSFGLAGAGDTQYF; CDR3 DNA: TGTGCCAGCAGCTTCGGACTAGCGGGAGCGGGAGATACGCAGTATTTT
clone size: once; V gene: TRBV28; D gene: -; J gene: TRBJ1-5; CDR3 protein: CASSLEAGRDQPQHF; CDR3 DNA: TGTGCCAGCAGTTTAGAGGCAGGGCGTGATCAGCCCCAGCATTTT
clone size: -; V gene: TRBV11-2; D gene: -; J gene: TRBJ1-1; CDR3 protein: CASSSIDRKNTEAFF; CDR3 DNA: TGTGCCAGCAGCTCCATTGACAGAAAGAACACTGAAGCTTTCTTT
clone size: once; V gene: TRBV4-2; D gene: TRBD2; J gene: TRBJ2-1; CDR3 protein: CASSQRDWLADNNEQFF; CDR3 DNA: TGTGCCAGCAGCCAACGTGATTGGCTAGCGGATAACAATGAGCAGTTCTTC